This entry lists 18 T cell receptor beta chains sequenced from one sample in a study of radiation and T cells in renal cell carcinoma. The time point denotes: baseline pretreatment blood. Treatment here: 15 Gy SBRT to primary tumor, nephrectomy 4 weeks later. Profiled with immunoSEQ multiplex PCR; TCRdb holds only in-frame clones, not every one. This sample has 140,000 to 150,000 clones, with approximately 90% found just once. Sequenced material: blood, taken from a patient whose treatment included radiotherapy and nephrectomy. The receptors come from a woman in her 70s with renal cell carcinoma.

The chain couples TRBV21-1 to TRBJ1-5; the listed D gene, TRBD1, was not tested against the DNA. TRBV21-1 represents a pseudogene. This CDR3 is 16 amino acids long. CDR3: CASGRTGGRSNQPQHF. The CDR3 DNA reads TGTGCCAGCGGCAGGACAGGGGGCAGGAGCAATCAGCCCCAGCATTTT.

This clone was seen a few times. This chain links TRBV30 with TRBJ1-5; 8 positions agree with TRBD1. The CDR3 runs to 15 residues. The germline V gene encodes CDR1 GTSNPN and CDR2 SVGIG (reference sequence). Trimming took 2 bases from V and 3 from J; bases not matched to a gene: 6. The DNA of the CDR3 is TGTGCCTGGAGTTTCGGGACAGGAGTCAATCAGCCCCAGCATTTT. Its translation: CAWSFGTGVNQPQHF.

The genes are TRBV7-9 and TRBJ2-7; perhaps TRBD1 as D (5 bases). V lost 3 bases and J 6 bases, leaving 12 bases between the germline ends. The CDR3 consists of 13 residues. The V gene's germline CDR1 is SEHNR and CDR2 FQNEAQ (reference sequence). This chain's CDR3 is CASSFQGISEQYF. CDR3 DNA sequence: TGTGCCAGCAGCTTCCAGGGTATTAGCGAGCAGTACTTC.

The V call is TRBV6-5, the J call TRBJ1-6; D not resolved. Trimming shortened V by 4 bases and J by 5 bases, and 9 bases separated the two germline ends. This CDR3 has 14 residues. Per germline, CDR1 MNHEY and CDR2 SVGAGI. The CDR3 bases are TGTGCCAGCAGTTCAGGACTGAATAATTCACCCCTCCACTTT. It yields the protein CASSSGLNNSPLHF.

Written as DNA, the CDR3 is TGTGCCAGCAGTGAAAGAGGGGGGTATACTGAAGCTTTCTTT. Translated: CASSERGGYTEAFF. J is TRBJ1-1 and V is TRBV27; perhaps TRBD1 as D (6 bases). V was shortened by 5 bases and J by 5 bases, with 15 bases between the two germline ends. CDR3 length: 14 amino acids. The germline gives CDR1 MNHEY, CDR2 SMNVEV (reference sequence).

The chain couples TRBV6-6 to TRBJ1-6; TRBD1 might be the D (6 bases). The CDR3 is 15 residues long. V was clipped by 7 bases and J by 5 bases, with 15 bases between them. Germline V gene lookup returns CDR1 MNHNY and CDR2 SVGAGI (reference sequence). CDR3 DNA: TGTGCCAGCACCTCCCGGACAGCCAATAATTCACCCCTCCACTTT. It is translated as CASTSRTANNSPLHF.

V and J are TRBV4-1 and TRBJ2-7; the D gene is possibly TRBD1 (6 bases). CDR3 length: 14 amino acids. Germline assignment: CDR1 MGHRA and CDR2 YSYEKL. V shed 4 bases and J shed 0 bases, with 10 bases lying between them. Written as DNA, the CDR3 is TGCGCCAGCAGCCGCAACAGGGTCTCCTACGAGCAGTACTTC. Its protein is CASSRNRVSYEQYF.

In its sample, this clone was seen once. The V and J genes are TRBV27 and TRBJ2-2; D perhaps matches TRBD1 (5 bases). The germline V gene has CDR1 MNHEY and CDR2 SMNVEV (reference sequence). The CDR3 is made up of 15 amino acids. V lost 6 bases, J lost 6 bases, and 17 bases lay in between. In nucleotides, the CDR3 is TGTGCCAGCAGGAAGGGCAGGGTCGAATCCGGGGAGCTGTTTTTT. It translates to CASRKGRVESGELFF.

As regards this clone: The junction departs from germline at one end; a sequencing error may be responsible. This chain links TRBV6-1 with TRBJ1-6; no definite D call. Looked up from germline, CDR1 is MNHNS and CDR2 is SASEGT. There are 12 residues in the CDR3. CDR3 loop: CASSEYSSPLHF. CDR3 nucleotides: TGTGCCAGCAGTGAATATAGTTCACCCCTCCACTTT.

The chain couples TRBV7-2 to TRBJ1-1; D gene unclear. This CDR3 spans 12 amino acids. V lost 3 bases to trimming and J lost 1 base, with 3 bases between them. Germline-derived CDR1 and CDR2 are SGHTA and FQGNSA. Here the CDR3 DNA reads TGTGCCAGCAGCTTTGGGAACACTGAAGCTTTCTTT. As protein: CASSFGNTEAFF.

This clone was counted a few times. The junction departs from the called germline gene at one end, perhaps through a read error. This rearrangement joins TRBV7-7 to TRBJ2-5; possibly TRBD1 or TRBD2 for D (5 bases each). CDR3 size: 19 residues. In germline, CDR1 is SSHAT, CDR2 FNYEAQ (reference sequence). CDR3 protein: CASSLPEGLLGGGQETQYF. The CDR3 DNA is TGTGCTAGCAGCTTGCCGGAAGGTCTTCTCGGTGGGGGTCAAGAGACCCAGTACTTC.

The chain recombines TRBV19 with TRBJ1-5; D ambiguous. The CDR3 length is 15 residues. V shed 7 bases and J shed 3 bases, with 16 bases lying between them. Germline CDR1 is LNHDA and CDR2 is SQIVND (reference sequence). CDR3 region: CASIGEGKNNQPQHF. The CDR3 region has the DNA TGTGCCAGTATCGGCGAAGGGAAGAACAATCAGCCCCAGCATTTT.

This clone was seen only a few times. The V and J genes are TRBV7-9 and TRBJ1-1; 7 bases are shared with TRBD1. Germline V gene lookup returns CDR1 SEHNR and CDR2 FQNEAQ (reference sequence). This CDR3 is built from 14 residues. J was trimmed by 5 bases and V by 3 bases; bases with no gene match: 6. The CDR3 loop reads CASSFSTGRTEAFF. CDR3 bases: TGTGCCAGCAGCTTTTCGACAGGGCGAACTGAAGCTTTCTTT. Together with reference TRBV7-9 and TRBJ1-1, the CDR3 gives the full variable domain: DTGVSQNPRHKITKRGQNVTFRCDPISEHNRLYWYRQTLGQGPEFLTYFQNEAQLEKSRLLSDRFSAERPKGSFSTLEIQRTEQGDSAMYLCASSFSTGRTEAFFGQGTRLTVV.

A remark on this clone: The sample carries other DNA sequences with the same CDR3. The chain couples TRBV15 to TRBJ2-5; 8 bases align to TRBD1. Germline lookup yields CDR1 LNHNV and CDR2 YYDKDF (reference sequence). The CDR3 contains 15 residues. The V segment lost 1 base and the J segment 3 bases; nucleotides outside the gene matches: 4. The chain's CDR3 is CATSRAGTGEETQYF. Here the CDR3 DNA reads TGTGCCACCAGCAGAGCCGGGACAGGAGAAGAGACCCAGTACTTC.

V usage is TRBV7-9 and J usage is TRBJ1-2; 9 bases match TRBD1. The length of the CDR3 is 15 residues. Looked up from germline, CDR1 is SEHNR and CDR2 is FQNEAQ (reference sequence). J was trimmed by 4 bases and V by 7 bases; bases with no gene match: 10. CDR3 nucleotide sequence: TGTGCCAGCACCCGCCGGGACAGGGAGCGCTATGGCTACACCTTC. It yields the protein CASTRRDRERYGYTF.

This sequence joins TRBV6-1 and TRBJ2-7; 7 positions match TRBD1. With V trimmed by 6 bases and J by 3 bases, 2 bases remained unmatched. CDR1 and CDR2 from the germline V gene are MNHNS and SASEGT. The CDR3 totals 12 residues. The CDR3 sequence is CASRRQGYEQYF. CDR3 nucleotide sequence: TGTGCCAGCAGGAGACAGGGCTACGAGCAGTACTTC.

This clone has only a few counts. This chain links TRBV7-2 with TRBJ2-5, with unresolved D. Germline V CDR1 and CDR2: SGHTA, FQGNSA. The ends were cut back, 5 bases at V and 3 bases at J, with 16 bases in the middle. The CDR3 sequence is 15 residues long. This CDR3 is CASSPRRGEKETQYF. DNA for the CDR3: TGTGCCAGCAGCCCACGCCGAGGTGAAAAAGAGACCCAGTACTTC.

The chain uses TRBV27 and TRBJ2-2; TRBD2 aligns across 7 bases. CDR1 is MNHEY, CDR2 SMNVEV, per germline (reference sequence). The CDR3 contains 15 residues. V trimming: 8 bases; J trimming: 7 bases; junction bases outside the gene matches: 13. CDR3 amino acids: CASQPTWPGGGELFF. The CDR3 DNA follows: TGTGCCAGCCAGCCGACGTGGCCGGGGGGCGGGGAGCTGTTTTTT.